This T cell receptor beta chain appears in the sequencing data of a study of blood T cell repertoires in COVID-19. Study as a whole: Samples of COVID-19 (acute and convalescent) were obtained from the United States, Italy and Spain. PBMCs, B-cell-depleted T cells, or T cells provided the cDNA or gDNA that made up the material.

Patients of the Seattle cohort, enrolled during active infection, were followed longitudinally. Original processing notes: Reference gene primer amplification gave nucleated cell count estimates. Generated by immunoSEQ multiplex PCR, the TCRdb table keeps only in-frame clones and is missing some. That table supplies the V and J calls and clone size; D and trimming were determined from the DNA. The table includes around 360,000 clones, about 89% detected once. Per the germline V gene, CDR1 is MDHEN and CDR2 is SYDVKM. Trimming removed 3 bases from V and 6 bases from J, with 6 bases in between. The CDR3 extends over 11 amino acids.

This sequence was found in a woman aged 25 to 39 with COVID-19, enrolled during active disease. The chain joins TRBV28 to TRBJ2-7; no reliable D call. Sequencing was carried out using peripheral blood. DNA of the CDR3: TGTGCCAGCAGTTTTAGAGGCGAGCAGTACTTC. This translates into CASSFRGEQYF.